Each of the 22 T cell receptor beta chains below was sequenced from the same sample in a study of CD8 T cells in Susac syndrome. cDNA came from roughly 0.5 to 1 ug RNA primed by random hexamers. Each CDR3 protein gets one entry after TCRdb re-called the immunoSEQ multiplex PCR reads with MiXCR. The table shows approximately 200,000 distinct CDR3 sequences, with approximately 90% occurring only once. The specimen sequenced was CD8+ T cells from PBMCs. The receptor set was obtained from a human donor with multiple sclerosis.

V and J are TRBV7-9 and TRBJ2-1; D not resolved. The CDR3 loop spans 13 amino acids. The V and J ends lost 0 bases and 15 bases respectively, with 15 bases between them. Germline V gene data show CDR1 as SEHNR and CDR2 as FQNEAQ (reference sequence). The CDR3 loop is CASSLADWASPFF. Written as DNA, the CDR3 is TGTGCCAGCAGCTTAGCGGATTGGGCAAGCCCGTTCTTC. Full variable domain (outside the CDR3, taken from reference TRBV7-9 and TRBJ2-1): DTGVSQNPRHKITKRGQNVTFRCDPISEHNRLYWYRQTLGQGPEFLTYFQNEAQLEKSRLLSDRFSAERPKGSFSTLEIQRTEQGDSAMYLCASSLADWASPFFGPGTRLTVL.

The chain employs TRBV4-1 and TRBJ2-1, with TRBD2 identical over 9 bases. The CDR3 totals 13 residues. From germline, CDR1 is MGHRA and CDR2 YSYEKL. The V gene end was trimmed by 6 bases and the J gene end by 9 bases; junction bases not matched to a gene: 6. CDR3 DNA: TGCGCCAGCAGAGGAGCGGGGGGACCTGAGCAGTTCTTC. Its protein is CASRGAGGPEQFF.

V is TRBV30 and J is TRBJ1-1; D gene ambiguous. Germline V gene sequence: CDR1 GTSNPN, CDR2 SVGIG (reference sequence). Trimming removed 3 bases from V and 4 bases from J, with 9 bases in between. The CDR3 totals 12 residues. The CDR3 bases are TGTGCCTGGAGCCGCGTGGGCACTGAAGCTTTCTTT. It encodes CAWSRVGTEAFF.

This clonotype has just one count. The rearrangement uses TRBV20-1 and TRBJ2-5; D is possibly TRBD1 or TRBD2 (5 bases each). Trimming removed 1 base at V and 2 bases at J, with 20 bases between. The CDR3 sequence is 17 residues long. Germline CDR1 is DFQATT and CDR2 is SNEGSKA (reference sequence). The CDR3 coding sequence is TGCAGTGCTAGAGGGCGAGGGGATGGTGGTGTTCAAGAGACCCAGTACTTC. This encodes CSARGRGDGGVQETQYF.

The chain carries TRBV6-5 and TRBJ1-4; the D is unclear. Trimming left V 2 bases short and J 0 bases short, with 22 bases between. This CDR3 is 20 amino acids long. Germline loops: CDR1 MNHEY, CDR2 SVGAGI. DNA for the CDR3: TGTGCCAGCAGTTACAGCGATGACATGATAACCGGTGCAACTAATGAAAAACTGTTTTTT. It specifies CASSYSDDMITGATNEKLFF.

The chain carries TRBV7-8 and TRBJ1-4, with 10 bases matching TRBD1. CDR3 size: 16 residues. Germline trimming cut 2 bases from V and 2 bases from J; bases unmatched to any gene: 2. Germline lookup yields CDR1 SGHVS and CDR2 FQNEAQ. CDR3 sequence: CASSLRTGGTNEKLFF. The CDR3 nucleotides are TGTGCCAGCAGCTTAAGGACAGGGGGTACTAATGAAAAACTGTTTTTT.

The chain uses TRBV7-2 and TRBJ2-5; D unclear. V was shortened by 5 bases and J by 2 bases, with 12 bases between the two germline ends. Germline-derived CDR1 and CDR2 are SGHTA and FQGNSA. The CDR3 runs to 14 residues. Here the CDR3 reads CASSPDDLQETQYF. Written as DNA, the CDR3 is TGTGCCAGCAGCCCAGATGACTTACAAGAGACCCAGTACTTC. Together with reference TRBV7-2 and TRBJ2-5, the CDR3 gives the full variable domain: GAGVSQSPSNKVTEKGKDVELRCDPISGHTALYWYRQSLGQGLEFLIYFQGNSAPDKSGLPSDRFSAERTGGSVSTLTIQRTQQEDSAVYLCASSPDDLQETQYFGPGTRLLVL.

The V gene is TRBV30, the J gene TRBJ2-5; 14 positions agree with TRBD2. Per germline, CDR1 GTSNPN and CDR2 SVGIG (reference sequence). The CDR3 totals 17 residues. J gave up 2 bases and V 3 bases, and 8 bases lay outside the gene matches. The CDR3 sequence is CAWRGLAGVSVQETQYF. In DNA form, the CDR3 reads TGTGCCTGGAGGGGACTAGCGGGAGTAAGTGTTCAAGAGACCCAGTACTTC.

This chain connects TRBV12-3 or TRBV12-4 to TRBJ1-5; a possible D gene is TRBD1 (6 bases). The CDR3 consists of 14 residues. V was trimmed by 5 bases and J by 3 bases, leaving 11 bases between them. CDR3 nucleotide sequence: TGTGCCAGCAGTCCGACAGGCTACAATCAGCCCCAGCATTTT. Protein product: CASSPTGYNQPQHF.

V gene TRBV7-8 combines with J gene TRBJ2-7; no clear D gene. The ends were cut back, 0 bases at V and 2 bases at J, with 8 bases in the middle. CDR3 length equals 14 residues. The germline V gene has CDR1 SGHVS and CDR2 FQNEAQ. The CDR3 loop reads CASSLASYAYEQYF. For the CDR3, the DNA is TGTGCCAGCAGCTTAGCAAGTTACGCCTACGAGCAGTACTTC.

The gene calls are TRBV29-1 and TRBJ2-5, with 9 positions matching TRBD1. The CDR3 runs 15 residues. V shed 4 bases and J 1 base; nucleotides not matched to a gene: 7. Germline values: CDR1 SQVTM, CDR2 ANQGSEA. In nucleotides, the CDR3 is TGCAGCGTTGGAGGGACAGGGCGGCCCCAAGAGACCCAGTACTTC. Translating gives CSVGGTGRPQETQYF.

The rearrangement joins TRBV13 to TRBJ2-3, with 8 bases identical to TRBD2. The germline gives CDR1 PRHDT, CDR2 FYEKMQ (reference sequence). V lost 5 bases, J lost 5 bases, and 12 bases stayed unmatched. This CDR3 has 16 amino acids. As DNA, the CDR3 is TGTGCCAGCAGCCCTTCTAGCGGGTTGCTCCGAGATACGCAGTATTTT. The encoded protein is CASSPSSGLLRDTQYF.

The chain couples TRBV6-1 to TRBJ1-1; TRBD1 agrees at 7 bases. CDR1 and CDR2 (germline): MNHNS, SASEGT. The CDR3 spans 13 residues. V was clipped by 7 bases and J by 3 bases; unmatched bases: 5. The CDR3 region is CASIEGAYTEAFF. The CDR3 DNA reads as TGTGCCAGCATAGAGGGGGCTTACACTGAAGCTTTCTTT.

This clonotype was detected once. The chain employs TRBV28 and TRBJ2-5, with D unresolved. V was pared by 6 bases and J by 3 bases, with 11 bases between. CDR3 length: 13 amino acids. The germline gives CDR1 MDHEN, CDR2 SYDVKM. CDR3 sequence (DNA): TGTGCCAGCAGCACCTCAAGAAAAGAGACCCAGTACTTC. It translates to CASSTSRKETQYF. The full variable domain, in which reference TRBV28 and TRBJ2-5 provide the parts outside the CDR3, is DVKVTQSSRYLVKRTGEKVFLECVQDMDHENMFWYRQDPGLGLRLIYFSYDVKMKEKGDIPEGYSVSREKKERFSLILESASTNQTSMYLCASSTSRKETQYFGPGTRLLVL.

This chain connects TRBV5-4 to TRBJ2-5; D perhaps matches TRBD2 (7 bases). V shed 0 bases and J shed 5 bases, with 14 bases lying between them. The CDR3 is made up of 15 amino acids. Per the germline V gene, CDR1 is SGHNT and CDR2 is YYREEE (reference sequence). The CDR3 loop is CASSLGWGRGETQYF. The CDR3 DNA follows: TGTGCCAGCAGCTTGGGCTGGGGGCGGGGGGAGACCCAGTACTTC.

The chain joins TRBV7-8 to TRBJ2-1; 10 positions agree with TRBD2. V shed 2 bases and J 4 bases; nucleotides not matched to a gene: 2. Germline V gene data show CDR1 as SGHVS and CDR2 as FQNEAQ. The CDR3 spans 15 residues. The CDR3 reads CASSLPAGGYNEQFF. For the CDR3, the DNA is TGTGCCAGCAGCTTACCAGCGGGGGGGTACAATGAGCAGTTCTTC.

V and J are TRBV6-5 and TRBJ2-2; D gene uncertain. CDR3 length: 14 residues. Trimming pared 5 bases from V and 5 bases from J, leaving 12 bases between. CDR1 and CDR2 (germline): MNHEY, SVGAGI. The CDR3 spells CASSLVSGTGELFF. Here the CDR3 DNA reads TGTGCCAGCAGTCTTGTTTCGGGTACCGGGGAGCTGTTTTTT.

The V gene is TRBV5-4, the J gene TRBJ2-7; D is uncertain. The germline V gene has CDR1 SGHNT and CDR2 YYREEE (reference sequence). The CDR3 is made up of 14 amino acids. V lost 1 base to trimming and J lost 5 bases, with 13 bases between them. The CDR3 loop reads CASSLTASMDEQYF. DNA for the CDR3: TGTGCCAGCAGCTTGACGGCTAGTATGGACGAGCAGTACTTC.

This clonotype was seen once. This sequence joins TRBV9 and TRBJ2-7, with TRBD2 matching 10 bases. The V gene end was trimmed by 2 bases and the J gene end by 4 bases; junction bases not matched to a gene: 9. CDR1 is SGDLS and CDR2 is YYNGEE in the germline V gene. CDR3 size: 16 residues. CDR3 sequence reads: CASSVGSSGGAYEQYF. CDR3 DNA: TGTGCCAGCAGCGTTGGGTCGAGCGGGGGGGCTTACGAGCAGTACTTC.

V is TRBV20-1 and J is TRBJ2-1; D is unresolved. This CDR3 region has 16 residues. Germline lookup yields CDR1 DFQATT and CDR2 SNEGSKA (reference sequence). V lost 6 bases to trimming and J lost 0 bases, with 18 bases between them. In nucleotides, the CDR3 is TGCAGTGCCGAGGAGTATGATACGAGCTCCTACAATGAGCAGTTCTTC. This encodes CSAEEYDTSSYNEQFF.

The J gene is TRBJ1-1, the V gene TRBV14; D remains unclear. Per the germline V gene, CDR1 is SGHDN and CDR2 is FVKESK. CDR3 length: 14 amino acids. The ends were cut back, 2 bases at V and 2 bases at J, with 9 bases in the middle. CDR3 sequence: CASSQYRLNTEAFF. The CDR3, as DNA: TGTGCCAGCAGCCAATACAGACTTAACACTGAAGCTTTCTTT.

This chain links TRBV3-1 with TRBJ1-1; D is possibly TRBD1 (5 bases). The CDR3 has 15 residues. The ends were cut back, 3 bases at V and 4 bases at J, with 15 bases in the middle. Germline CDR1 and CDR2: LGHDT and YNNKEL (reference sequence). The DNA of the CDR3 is TGTGCCAGCAGCCAGGACGCTGGGGGAGGCACTGAAGCTTTCTTT. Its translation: CASSQDAGGGTEAFF.